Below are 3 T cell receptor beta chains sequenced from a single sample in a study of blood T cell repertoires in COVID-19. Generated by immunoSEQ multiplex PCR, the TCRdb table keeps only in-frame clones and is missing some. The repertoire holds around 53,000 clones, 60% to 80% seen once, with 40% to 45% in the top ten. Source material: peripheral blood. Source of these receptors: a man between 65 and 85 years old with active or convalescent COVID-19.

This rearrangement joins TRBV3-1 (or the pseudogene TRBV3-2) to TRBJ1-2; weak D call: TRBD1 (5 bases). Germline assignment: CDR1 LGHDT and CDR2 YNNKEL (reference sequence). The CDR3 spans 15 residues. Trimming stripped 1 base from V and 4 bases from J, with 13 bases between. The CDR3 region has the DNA TGTGCCAGCAGCCAAGGGGGCGGGGGTGGCTATGGCTACACCTTC. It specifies CASSQGGGGGYGYTF.

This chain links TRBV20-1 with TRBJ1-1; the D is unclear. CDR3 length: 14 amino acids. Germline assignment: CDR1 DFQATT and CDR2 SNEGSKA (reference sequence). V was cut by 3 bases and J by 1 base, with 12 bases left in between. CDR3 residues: CSASGEPPNTEAFF. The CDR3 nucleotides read TGCAGTGCTAGTGGTGAGCCCCCGAACACTGAAGCTTTCTTT.

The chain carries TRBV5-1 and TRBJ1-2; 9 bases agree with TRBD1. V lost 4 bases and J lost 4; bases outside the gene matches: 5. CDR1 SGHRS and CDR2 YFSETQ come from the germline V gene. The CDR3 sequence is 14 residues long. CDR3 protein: CASSVGQGFYGYTF. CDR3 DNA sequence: TGCGCCAGCAGCGTGGGACAGGGATTCTATGGCTACACCTTC.